These 3 T cell receptor beta chains came from one sample sequenced in a study of blood T cell repertoires in COVID-19. TCRdb keeps only in-frame clones here, not all; method: immunoSEQ multiplex PCR. Among nearly 65,000 clones listed, 84% were seen once. Sequencing was done on a sample of peripheral blood. The source of these receptors is a human donor in a cohort sampled during active COVID-19.

The chain combines TRBV7-2 with TRBJ2-2; 9 bases are shared with TRBD2. The germline V gene has CDR1 SGHTA and CDR2 FQGNSA. This CDR3 has 13 amino acids. V dropped 5 bases and J dropped 15; count of bases not matched to a gene: 10. The CDR3 loop is CASSPDGGLALFF. CDR3 nucleotide sequence: TGTGCCAGCAGCCCCGACGGGGGACTAGCATTGTTTTTT.

The gene calls are TRBV6-2 or TRBV6-3 and TRBJ2-1, with 8 nucleotides matching TRBD2. In germline, CDR1 is MNHEY, CDR2 SVGEGT. The CDR3 contains 15 residues. V trimming: 5 bases; J trimming: 0 bases; junction bases outside the gene matches: 3. CDR3 in amino acids: CASSGLALSYNEQFF. The CDR3 DNA reads TGTGCCAGCAGTGGACTAGCCCTCTCCTACAATGAGCAGTTCTTC.

This chain links TRBV7-9 with TRBJ2-5, with D tentatively TRBD1 (5 bases). This CDR3 has 14 amino acids. With 1 base removed from V and 7 bases from J, the gap between germline ends came to 13 bases. Germline loops: CDR1 SEHNR, CDR2 FQNEAQ (reference sequence). The CDR3 loop reads CASSLGQTEGTQYF. DNA for the CDR3: TGTGCCAGCAGCTTAGGACAGACCGAAGGGACCCAGTACTTC.